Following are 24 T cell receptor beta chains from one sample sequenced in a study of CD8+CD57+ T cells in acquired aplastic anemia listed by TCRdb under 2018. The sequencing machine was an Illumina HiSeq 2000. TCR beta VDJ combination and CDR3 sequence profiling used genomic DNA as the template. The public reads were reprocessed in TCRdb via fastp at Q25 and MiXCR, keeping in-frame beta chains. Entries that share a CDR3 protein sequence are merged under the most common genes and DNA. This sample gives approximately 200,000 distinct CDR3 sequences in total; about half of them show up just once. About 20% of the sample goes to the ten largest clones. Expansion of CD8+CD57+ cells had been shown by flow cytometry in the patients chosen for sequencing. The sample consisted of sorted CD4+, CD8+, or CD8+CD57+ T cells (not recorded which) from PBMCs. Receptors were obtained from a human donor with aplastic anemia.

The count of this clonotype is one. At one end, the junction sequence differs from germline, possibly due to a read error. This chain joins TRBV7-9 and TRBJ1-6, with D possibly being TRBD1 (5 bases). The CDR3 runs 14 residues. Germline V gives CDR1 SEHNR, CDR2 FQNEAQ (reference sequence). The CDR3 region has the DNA TGTGCCAGCAGCCCCCGACTCAGGGCCTCTCGCTTCCTTTTT. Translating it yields CASSPRLRASRFLF.

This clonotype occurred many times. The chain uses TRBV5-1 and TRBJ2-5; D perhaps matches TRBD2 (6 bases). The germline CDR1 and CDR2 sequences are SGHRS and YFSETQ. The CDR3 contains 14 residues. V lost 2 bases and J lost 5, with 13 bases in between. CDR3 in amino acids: CASSLSGRQETQYF. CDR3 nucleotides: TGCGCCAGCAGCTTATCGGGGAGGCAGGAGACCCAGTACTTC.

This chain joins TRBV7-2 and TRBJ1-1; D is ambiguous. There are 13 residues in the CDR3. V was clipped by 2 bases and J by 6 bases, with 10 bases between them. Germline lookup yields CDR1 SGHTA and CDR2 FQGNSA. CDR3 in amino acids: CASSLLYISEAFF. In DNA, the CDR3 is TGTGCCAGCAGCTTACTCTATATCTCTGAAGCTTTCTTT.

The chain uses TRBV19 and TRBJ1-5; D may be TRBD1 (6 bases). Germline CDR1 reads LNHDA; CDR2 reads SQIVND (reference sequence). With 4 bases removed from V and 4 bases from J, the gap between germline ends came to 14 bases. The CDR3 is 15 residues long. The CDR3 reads CASSKQTGRNQPQHF. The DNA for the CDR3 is TGTGCCAGTAGTAAACAGACAGGACGGAATCAGCCCCAGCATTTT. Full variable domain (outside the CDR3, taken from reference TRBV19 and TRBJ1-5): DGGITQSPKYLFRKEGQNVTLSCEQNLNHDAMYWYRQDPGQGLRLIYYSQIVNDFQKGDIAEGYSVSREKKESFPLTVTSAQKNPTAFYLCASSKQTGRNQPQHFGDGTRLSIL.

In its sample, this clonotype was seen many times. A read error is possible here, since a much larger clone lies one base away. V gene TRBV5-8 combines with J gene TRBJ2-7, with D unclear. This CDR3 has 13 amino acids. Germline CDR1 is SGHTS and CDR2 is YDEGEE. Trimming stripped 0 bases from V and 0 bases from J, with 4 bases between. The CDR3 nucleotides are TGTGCCAGCAGCTTGGAATCCTCCTACGAGCAGTACTTC. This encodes CASSLESSYEQYF. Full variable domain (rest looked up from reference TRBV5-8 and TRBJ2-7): EAGVTQSPTHLIKTRGQQATLRCSPISGHTSVYWYQQALGLGLQFLLWYDEGEERNRGNFPPRFSGRQFPNYSSELNVNALELEDSALYLCASSLESSYEQYFGPGTRLTVT.

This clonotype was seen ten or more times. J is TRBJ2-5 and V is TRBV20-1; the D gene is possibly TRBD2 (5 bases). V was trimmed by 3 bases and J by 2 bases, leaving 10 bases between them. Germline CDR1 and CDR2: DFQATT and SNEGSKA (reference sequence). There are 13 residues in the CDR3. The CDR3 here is CSARGEDQETQYF. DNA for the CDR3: TGCAGTGCTAGGGGAGAGGATCAAGAGACCCAGTACTTC.

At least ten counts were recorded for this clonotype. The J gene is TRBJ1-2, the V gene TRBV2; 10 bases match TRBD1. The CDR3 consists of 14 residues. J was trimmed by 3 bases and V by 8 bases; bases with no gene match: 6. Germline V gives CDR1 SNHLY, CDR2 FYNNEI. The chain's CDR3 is CASLRDRGDYGYTF. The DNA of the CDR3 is TGTGCCAGCTTGAGGGACAGGGGAGACTATGGCTACACCTTC.

The CDR3 is CASSEAPNYGYTF. DNA of the CDR3: TGTGCCAGCAGTGAGGCCCCGAACTATGGCTACACCTTC. The V and J genes are TRBV2 and TRBJ1-2; D is unclear. Germline assignment: CDR1 SNHLY and CDR2 FYNNEI. This CDR3 spans 13 amino acids. The V and J ends lost 3 bases and 2 bases respectively, with 7 bases between them.

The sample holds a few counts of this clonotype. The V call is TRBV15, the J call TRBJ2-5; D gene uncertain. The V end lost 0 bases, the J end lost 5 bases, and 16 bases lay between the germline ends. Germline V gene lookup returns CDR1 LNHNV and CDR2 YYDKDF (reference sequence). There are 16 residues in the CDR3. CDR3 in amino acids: CATSRDFFGVRETQYF. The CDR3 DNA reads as TGTGCCACCAGCAGAGATTTCTTTGGGGTGAGGGAGACCCAGTACTTC.

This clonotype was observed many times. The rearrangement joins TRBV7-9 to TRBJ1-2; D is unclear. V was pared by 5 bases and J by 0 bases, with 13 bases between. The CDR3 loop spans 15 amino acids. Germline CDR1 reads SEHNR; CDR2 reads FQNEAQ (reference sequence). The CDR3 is CASSAGPSSNYGYTF. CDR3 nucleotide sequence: TGTGCCAGCAGCGCGGGCCCCTCTTCTAACTATGGCTACACCTTC. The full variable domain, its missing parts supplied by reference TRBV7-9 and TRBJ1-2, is DTGVSQNPRHKITKRGQNVTFRCDPISEHNRLYWYRQTLGQGPEFLTYFQNEAQLEKSRLLSDRFSAERPKGSFSTLEIQRTEQGDSAMYLCASSAGPSSNYGYTFGSGTRLTVV.

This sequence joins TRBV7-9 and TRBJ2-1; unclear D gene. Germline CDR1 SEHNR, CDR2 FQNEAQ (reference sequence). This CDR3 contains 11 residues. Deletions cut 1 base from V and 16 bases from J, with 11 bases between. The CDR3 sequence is CASSLVLDHFF. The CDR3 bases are TGTGCCAGCAGCTTAGTACTGGACCACTTCTTC.

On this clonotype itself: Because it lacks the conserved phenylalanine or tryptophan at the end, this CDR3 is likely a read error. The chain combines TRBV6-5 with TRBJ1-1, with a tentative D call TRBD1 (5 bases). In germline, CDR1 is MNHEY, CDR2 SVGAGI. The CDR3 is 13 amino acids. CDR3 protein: CAGRKGKDTEAFL. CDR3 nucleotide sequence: TGCGCCGGCAGGAAGGGGAAGGACACTGAAGCTTTCCTT.

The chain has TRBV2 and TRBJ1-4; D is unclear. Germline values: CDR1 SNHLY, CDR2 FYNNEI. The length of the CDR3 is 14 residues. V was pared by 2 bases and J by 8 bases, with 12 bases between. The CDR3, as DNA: TGTGCCAGCAGTGAAAGACCTGGGGAGGAAAAACTGTTTTTT. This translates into CASSERPGEEKLFF.

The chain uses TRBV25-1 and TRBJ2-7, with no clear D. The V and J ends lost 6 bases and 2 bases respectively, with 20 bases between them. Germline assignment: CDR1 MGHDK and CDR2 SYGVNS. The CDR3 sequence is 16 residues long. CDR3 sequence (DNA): TGTGCCAGCAGCCAAGACCCACCAGATTTCCCCTACGAGCAGTACTTC. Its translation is CASSQDPPDFPYEQYF.

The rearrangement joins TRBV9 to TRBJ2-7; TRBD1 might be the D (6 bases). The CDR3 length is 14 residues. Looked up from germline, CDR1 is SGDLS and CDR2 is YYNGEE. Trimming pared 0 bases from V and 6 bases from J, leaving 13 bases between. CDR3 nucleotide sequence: TGTGCCAGCAGCGTAGACAGGGATCTGAGCGAGCAGTACTTC. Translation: CASSVDRDLSEQYF.

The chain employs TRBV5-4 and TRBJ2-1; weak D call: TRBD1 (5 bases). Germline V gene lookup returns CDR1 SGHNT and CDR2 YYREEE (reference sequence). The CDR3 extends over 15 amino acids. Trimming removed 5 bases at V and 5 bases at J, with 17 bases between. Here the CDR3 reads CASSGASMTNNEQFF. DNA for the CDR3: TGTGCCAGCAGTGGGGCGTCGATGACAAACAATGAGCAGTTCTTC. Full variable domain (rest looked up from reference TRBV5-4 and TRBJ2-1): ETGVTQSPTHLIKTRGQQVTLRCSSQSGHNTVSWYQQALGQGPQFIFQYYREEENGRGNFPPRFSGLQFPNYSSELNVNALELDDSALYLCASSGASMTNNEQFFGPGTRLTVL.

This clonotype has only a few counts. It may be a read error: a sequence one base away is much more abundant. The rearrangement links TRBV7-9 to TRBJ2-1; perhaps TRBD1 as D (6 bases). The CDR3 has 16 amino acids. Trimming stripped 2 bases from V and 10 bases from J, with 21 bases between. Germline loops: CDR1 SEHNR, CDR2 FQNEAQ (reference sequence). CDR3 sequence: CASSLLQGSKDYEQFF. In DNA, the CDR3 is TGTGCCAGCAGCTTATTGCAGGGGTCTAAAGACTACGAGCAGTTCTTC.

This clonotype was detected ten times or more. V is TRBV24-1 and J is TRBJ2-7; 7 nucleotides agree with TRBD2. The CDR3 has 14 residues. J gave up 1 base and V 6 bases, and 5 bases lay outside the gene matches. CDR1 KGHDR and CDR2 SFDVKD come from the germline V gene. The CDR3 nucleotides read TGTGCCACCAGTCCCGCGGGGGATTCCTACGAGCAGTACTTC. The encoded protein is CATSPAGDSYEQYF.

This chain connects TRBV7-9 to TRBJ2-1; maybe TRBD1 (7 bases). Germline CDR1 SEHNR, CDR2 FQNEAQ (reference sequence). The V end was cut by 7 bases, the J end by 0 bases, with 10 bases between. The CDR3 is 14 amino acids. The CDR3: CASNRGGSYNEQFF. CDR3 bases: TGTGCCAGCAACAGGGGAGGCTCCTACAATGAGCAGTTCTTC.

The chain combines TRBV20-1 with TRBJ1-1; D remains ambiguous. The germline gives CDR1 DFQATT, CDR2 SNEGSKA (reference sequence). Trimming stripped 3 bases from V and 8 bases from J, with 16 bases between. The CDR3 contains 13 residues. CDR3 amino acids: CSASPNQSTEAFF. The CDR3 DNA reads TGCAGTGCTAGTCCCAACCAGAGCACAGAAGCTTTCTTT.

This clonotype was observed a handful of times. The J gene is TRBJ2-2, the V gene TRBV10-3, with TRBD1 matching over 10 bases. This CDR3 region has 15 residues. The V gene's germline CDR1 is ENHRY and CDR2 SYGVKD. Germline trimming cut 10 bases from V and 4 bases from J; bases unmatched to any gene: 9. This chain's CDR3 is CATTVDRGGTGELFF. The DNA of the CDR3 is TGTGCCACCACCGTGGACAGGGGGGGCACCGGGGAGCTGTTTTTT.

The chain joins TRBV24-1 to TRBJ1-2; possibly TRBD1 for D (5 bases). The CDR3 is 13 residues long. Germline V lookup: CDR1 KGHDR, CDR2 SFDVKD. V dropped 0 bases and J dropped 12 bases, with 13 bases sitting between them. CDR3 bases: TGTGCCACCAGTGATTTGAAAAGCTCGGGGCACACCTTC. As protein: CATSDLKSSGHTF.

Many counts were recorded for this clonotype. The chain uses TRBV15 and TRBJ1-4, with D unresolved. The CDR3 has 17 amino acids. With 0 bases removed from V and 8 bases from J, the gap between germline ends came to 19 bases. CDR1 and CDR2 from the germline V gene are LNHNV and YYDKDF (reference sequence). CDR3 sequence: CATSRDAPTAKMEKLFF. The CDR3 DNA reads TGTGCCACCAGCAGAGACGCCCCCACAGCTAAAATGGAAAAACTGTTTTTT.

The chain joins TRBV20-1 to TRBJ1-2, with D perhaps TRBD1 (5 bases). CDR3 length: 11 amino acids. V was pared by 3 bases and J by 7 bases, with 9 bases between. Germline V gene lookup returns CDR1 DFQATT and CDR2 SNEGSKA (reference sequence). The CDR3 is CSARGGGGYTF. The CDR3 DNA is TGCAGTGCTAGGGGGGGAGGTGGCTACACCTTC.